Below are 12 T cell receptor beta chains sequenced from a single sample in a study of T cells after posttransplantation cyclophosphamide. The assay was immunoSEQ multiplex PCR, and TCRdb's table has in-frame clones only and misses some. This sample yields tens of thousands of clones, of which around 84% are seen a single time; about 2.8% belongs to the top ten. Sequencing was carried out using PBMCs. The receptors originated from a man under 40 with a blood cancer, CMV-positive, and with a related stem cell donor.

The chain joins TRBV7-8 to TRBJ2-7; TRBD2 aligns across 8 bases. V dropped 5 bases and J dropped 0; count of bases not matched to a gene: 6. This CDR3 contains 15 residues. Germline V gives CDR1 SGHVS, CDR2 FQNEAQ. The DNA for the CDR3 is TGTGCCAGCAGCCCGGGGGGGCAGGGCTCCTACGAGCAGTACTTC. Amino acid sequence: CASSPGGQGSYEQYF.

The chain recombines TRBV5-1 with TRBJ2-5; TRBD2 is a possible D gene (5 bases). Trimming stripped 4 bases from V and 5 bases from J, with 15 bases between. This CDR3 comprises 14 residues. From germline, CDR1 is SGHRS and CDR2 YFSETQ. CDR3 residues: CASSVGELGETQYF. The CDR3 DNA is TGCGCCAGCAGCGTCGGGGAGTTAGGGGAGACCCAGTACTTC.

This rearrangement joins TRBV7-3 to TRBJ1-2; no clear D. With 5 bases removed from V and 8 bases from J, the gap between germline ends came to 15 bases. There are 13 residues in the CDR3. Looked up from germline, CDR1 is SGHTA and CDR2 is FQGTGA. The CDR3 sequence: CASSPSASRGYTF. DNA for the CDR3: TGTGCCAGCAGCCCTTCGGCCTCGCGGGGCTACACCTTC.

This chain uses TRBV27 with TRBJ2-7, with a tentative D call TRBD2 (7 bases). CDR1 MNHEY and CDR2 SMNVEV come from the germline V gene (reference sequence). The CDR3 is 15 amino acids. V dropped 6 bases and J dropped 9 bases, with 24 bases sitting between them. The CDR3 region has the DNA TGTGCCAGCAGCAGCGGGGCAGGGGTACAGGGTTGGCAGTACTTC. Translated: CASSSGAGVQGWQYF.

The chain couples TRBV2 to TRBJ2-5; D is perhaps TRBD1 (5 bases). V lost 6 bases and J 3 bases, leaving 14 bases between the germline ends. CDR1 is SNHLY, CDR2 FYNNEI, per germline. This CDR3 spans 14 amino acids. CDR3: CASRGDRREETQYF. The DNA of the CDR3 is TGTGCCAGCAGAGGAGACAGAAGGGAAGAGACCCAGTACTTC.

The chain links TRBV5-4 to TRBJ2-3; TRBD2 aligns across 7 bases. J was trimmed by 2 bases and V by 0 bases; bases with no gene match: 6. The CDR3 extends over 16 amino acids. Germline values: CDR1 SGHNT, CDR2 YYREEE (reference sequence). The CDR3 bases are TGTGCCAGCAGCTTGGCCGAACTAGCGACCACAGATACGCAGTATTTT. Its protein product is CASSLAELATTDTQYF.

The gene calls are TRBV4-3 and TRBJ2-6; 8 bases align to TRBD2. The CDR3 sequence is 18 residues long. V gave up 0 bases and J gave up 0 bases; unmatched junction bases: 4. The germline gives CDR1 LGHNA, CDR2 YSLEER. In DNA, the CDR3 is TGCGCCAGCAGCCAAGATCGGGAGGGCCCCTCTGGGGCCAACGTCCTGACTTTC. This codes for CASSQDREGPSGANVLTF.

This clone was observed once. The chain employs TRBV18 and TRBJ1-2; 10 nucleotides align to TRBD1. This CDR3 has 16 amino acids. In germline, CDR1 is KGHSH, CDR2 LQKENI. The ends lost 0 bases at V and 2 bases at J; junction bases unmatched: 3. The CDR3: CASSPPQTGGNYGYTF. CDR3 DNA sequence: TGTGCCAGCTCACCACCCCAGACAGGGGGCAACTATGGCTACACCTTC.

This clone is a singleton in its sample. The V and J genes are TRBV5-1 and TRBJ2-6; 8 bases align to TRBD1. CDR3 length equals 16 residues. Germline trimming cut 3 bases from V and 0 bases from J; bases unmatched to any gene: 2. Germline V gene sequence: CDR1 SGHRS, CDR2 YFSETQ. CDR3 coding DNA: TGCGCCAGCAGCTGGGGACAGGCCTCTGGGGCCAACGTCCTGACTTTC. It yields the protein CASSWGQASGANVLTF.

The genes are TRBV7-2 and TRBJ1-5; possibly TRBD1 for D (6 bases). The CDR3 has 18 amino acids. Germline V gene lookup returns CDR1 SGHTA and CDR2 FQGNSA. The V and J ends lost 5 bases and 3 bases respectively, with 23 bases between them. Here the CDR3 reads CASSARTAQVGFNQPQHF. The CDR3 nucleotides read TGTGCCAGCAGCGCAAGGACAGCCCAAGTGGGATTCAATCAGCCCCAGCATTTT.

This CDR3 reads CASSYKSGETGELFF. CDR3 coding DNA: TGTGCCAGCAGCTATAAATCAGGGGAAACCGGGGAGCTGTTTTTT. The rearrangement joins TRBV5-4 to TRBJ2-2; TRBD1 is a possible D gene (6 bases). V was shortened by 3 bases and J by 5 bases, with 14 bases between the two germline ends. Germline CDR1 and CDR2: SGHNT and YYREEE (reference sequence). This CDR3 contains 15 residues.

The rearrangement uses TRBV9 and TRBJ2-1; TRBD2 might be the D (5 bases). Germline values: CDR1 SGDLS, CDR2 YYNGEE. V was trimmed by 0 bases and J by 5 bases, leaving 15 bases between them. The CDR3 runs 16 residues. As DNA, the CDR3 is TGTGCCAGCAGCGTAGGGGAGCCGTACCAAGACAATGAGCAGTTCTTC. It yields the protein CASSVGEPYQDNEQFF.